These T cell receptor beta chains were read from a single sample in a study of response to subunit inactivated influenza vaccine. TCRdb re-derived calls from the RT-PCR reads in MiXCR, one entry per CDR3 protein. The sample holds about 700,000 distinct CDR3 sequences, about 15% seen once. The material sequenced was PBMCs from blood, taken approximately 12 days after vaccination. The receptors were gathered from a middle-aged man who received an inactivated influenza vaccine. CDR3s include the opening cysteine and the closing phenylalanine or tryptophan. A D gene is named only where the DNA matches it firmly. Only part of the rows carry a size: once, few, many, or a class if the clone is expanded.

TRBJ2-1 | TRBV11-1 | NA | TRBD2 | TGTGCCAGCAGCCCCCAGGGGAGCGCGGGGGGCTCCTACAATGAGCAGTTCTTC | CASSPQGSAGGSYNEQFF
TRBJ2-7 | TRBV3-1 | NA | NA | TGTGCCAGCAGCCCCTACGCCGCCCTGGGGACATATGGCGAGCAGTACTTC | CASSPYAALGTYGEQYF
TRBJ1-2 | TRBV7-8 | NA | NA | TGTGCCAGCAGCCGGAACCTCAGGGATGCTAACTATGGCTACACCTTC | CASSRNLRDANYGYTF
TRBJ2-7 | TRBV7-9 | few | NA | TGTGCCAGCAGCTTCGGGGCATATACCTACGAGCAGTACTTC | CASSFGAYTYEQYF
TRBJ2-3 | TRBV5-1 | NA | NA | TGCGCCAGCAGCGTTGTTAGCACAGATACGCAGTATTTT | CASSVVSTDTQYF
TRBJ2-7 | TRBV4-2 | few | NA | TGTGCCAGCGACACGGGGATGAGGGGCGAGCAGTACTTC | CASDTGMRGEQYF
TRBJ1-2 | TRBV27 | NA | NA | TGTGCCAGCAGTTTATCAGGCGGTGGGGGCTACACCTTC | CASSLSGGGGYTF
TRBJ1-3 | TRBV30 | few | NA | TGTGCCTGGAGTGTACTGGGCACCTTCTCTGGAAACACCATATATTTT | CAWSVLGTFSGNTIYF
TRBJ1-6 | TRBV6-1 | few | NA | TGTGCCAGCACCGTTGGAGGTCTTAATTCACCCCTCCACTTT | CASTVGGLNSPLHF
TRBJ1-2 | TRBV13 | many | NA | TGTGCCAGCAGCTTAATGGGGAACTATGGCTACACCTTC | CASSLMGNYGYTF
TRBJ1-5 | TRBV28 | few | NA | TGTGCCAGCAGTTTTTTCGTAACGAAGGGGAAAGGAGGTCAGCCCCAGCATTTT | CASSFFVTKGKGGQPQHF
TRBJ2-6 | TRBV5-1 | once | TRBD1 | TGCGCCAGCAGCCCCGGGACAGGGTCTGTTGGGGCCAACGTCCTGACTTTC | CASSPGTGSVGANVLTF
TRBJ2-1 | TRBV11-2 | NA | NA | TGTGCCAGCAGCCCCCCTGGAGGCGGGACTTCCTACAATGAGCAGTTCTTC | CASSPPGGGTSYNEQFF
TRBJ1-1 | TRBV5-1 | few | NA | TGCGCCAGCCTAGGGGGGGGTGAAGCTTTCTTT | CASLGGGEAFF
TRBJ2-1 | TRBV12-3/TRBV12-4 | NA | TRBD1 | TGTGCCAGCAGTACGGACAGGGATCGGACCACTGAGCAGTTCTTC | CASSTDRDRTTEQFF
TRBJ1-4 | TRBV11-2 | few | NA | TGTGCCAGCAGCTTGGGGGGGGGACAAAAAGAAAAACTGTTTTTT | CASSLGGGQKEKLFF
TRBJ2-1 | TRBV7-9 | NA | NA | TGTGCCAGCAGCTTAGAGCGCTCTAGGGGTGATGAGCAGTTCTTC | CASSLERSRGDEQFF
TRBJ2-7 | TRBV20-1 | NA | TRBD1 | TGCAGTGCCGTCCGGGGACAGGGATCCTACGAGCAGTACTTC | CSAVRGQGSYEQYF
TRBJ1-1 | TRBV6-6 | NA | NA | TGTGCCAGCAGTTACTCGAGCGGTGAAGCTTTCTTT | CASSYSSGEAFF
TRBJ2-2 | TRBV10-3 | NA | TRBD1 | TGTGCCATCAGTGGACAGGGTAAAGAGGAGCTGTTTTTT | CAISGQGKEELFF
TRBJ2-2 | TRBV4-3 | few | NA | TGCGCCAGCAGCCCACTTGAGGCGGAGGTCACCGGGGAGCTGTTTTTT | CASSPLEAEVTGELFF
TRBJ2-6 | TRBV30 | few | TRBD1 | TGTGCTTCCGACAGGGGCGATCTCTGGGGGGCCAACGTCCTGACTTTC | CASDRGDLWGANVLTF
TRBJ1-5 | TRBV12-3/TRBV12-4 | many | NA | TGTGCCAGCAGCCGGGGCAGATATCAGCCCCAGCATTTT | CASSRGRYQPQHF
TRBJ2-3 | TRBV10-3 | NA | TRBD2 | TGTGCCATCAGTGAGTCTACTAGCGGACCCCAGAATACGCAGTATTTT | CAISESTSGPQNTQYF
TRBJ2-2 | TRBV7-9 | NA | NA | TGTGCCAGCAGCAAGGGACTGCCTGGCACCGGGGAGCTGTTTTTT | CASSKGLPGTGELFF
TRBJ1-6 | TRBV7-2 | NA | TRBD1 | TGTGCCAGCAGCTTGCAGGGGGAATATAATTCACCCCTCCACTTT | CASSLQGEYNSPLHF
TRBJ2-3 | TRBV20-1 | NA | TRBD2 | TGCAGTGCTAGCCGGGAGGGCCGAACAGATACGCAGTATTTT | CSASREGRTDTQYF
TRBJ2-5 | TRBV10-3 | many | NA | TGTGCCATCAGTGAATCATCAGAGACCCAGTACTTC | CAISESSETQYF